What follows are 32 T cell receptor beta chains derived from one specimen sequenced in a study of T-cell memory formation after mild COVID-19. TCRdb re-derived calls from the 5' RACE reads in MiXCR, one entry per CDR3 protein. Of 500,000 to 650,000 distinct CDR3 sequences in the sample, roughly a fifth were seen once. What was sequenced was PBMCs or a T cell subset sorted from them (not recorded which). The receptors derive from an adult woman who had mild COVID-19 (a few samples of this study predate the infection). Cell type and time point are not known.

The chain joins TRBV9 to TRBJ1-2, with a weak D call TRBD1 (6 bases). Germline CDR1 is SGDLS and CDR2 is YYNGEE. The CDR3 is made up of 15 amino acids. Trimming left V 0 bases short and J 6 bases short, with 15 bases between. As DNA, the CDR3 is TGTGCCAGCAGCGTAGGACCTACAGGGAGCCATGGCTACACCTTC. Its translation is CASSVGPTGSHGYTF.

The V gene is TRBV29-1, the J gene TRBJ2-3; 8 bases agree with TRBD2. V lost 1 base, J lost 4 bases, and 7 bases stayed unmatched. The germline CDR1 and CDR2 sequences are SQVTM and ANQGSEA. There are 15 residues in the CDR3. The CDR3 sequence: CSVEAWSGSPDTQYF. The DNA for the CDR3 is TGCAGCGTTGAAGCCTGGAGCGGGAGCCCAGATACGCAGTATTTT.

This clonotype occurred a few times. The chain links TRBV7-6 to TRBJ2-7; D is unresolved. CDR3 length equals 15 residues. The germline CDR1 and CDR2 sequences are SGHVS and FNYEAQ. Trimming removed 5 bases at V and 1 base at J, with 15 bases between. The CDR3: CASSHGPDGSYEQYF. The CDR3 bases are TGTGCCAGCAGCCACGGTCCGGACGGATCCTACGAGCAGTACTTC.

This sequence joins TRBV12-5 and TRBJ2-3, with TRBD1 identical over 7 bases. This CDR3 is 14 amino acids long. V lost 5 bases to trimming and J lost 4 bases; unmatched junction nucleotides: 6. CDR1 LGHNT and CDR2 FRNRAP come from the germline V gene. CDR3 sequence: CASGLGGGADTQYF. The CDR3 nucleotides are TGTGCTAGTGGTCTAGGGGGCGGCGCAGATACGCAGTATTTT.

CDR3 sequence: CASSSLAHSYEQYF. The CDR3 DNA follows: TGTGCCAGCAGCTCGCTAGCGCACTCCTACGAGCAGTACTTC. The V and J genes are TRBV13 and TRBJ2-7; perhaps TRBD2 as D (6 bases). This CDR3 is 14 amino acids long. V was pared by 4 bases and J by 0 bases, with 10 bases between. Germline CDR1 reads PRHDT; CDR2 reads FYEKMQ (reference sequence).

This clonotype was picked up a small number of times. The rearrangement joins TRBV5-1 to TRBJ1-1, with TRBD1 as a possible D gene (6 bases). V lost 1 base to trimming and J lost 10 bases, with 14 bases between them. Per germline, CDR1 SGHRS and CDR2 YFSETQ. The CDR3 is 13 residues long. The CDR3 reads CASSLTQGLGAFF. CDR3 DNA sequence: TGCGCCAGCAGCTTGACGCAGGGGTTGGGAGCTTTCTTT. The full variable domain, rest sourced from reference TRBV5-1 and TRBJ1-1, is KAGVTQTPRYLIKTRGQQVTLSCSPISGHRSVSWYQQTPGQGLQFLFEYFSETQRNKGNFPGRFSGRQFSNSRSEMNVSTLELGDSALYLCASSLTQGLGAFFGQGTRLTVV.

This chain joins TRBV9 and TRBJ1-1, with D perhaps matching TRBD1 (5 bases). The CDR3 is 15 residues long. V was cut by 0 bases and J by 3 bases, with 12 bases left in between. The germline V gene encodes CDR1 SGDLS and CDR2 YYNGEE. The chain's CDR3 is CASSVGGAWDTEAFF. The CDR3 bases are TGTGCCAGCAGCGTAGGAGGGGCGTGGGACACTGAAGCTTTCTTT.

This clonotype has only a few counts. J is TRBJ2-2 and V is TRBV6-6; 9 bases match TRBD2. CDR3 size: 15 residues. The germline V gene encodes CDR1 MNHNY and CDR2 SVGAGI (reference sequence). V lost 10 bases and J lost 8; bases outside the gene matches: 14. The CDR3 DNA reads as TGTGCCACCTTGGCGGGGGGGCAAGAGTCTGGGGAGCTGTTTTTT. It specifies CATLAGGQESGELFF.

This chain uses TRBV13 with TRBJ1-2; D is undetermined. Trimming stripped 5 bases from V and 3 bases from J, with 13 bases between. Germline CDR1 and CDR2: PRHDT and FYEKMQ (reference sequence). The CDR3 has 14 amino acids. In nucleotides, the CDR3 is TGTGCCAGCAGCCCGGACGTACGCTACTATGGCTACACCTTC. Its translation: CASSPDVRYYGYTF.

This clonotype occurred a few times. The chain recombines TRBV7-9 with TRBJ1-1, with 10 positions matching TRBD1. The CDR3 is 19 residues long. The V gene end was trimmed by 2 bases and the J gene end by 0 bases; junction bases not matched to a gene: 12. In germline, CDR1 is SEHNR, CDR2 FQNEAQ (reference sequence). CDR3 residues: CASSLMRTGGRHMNTEAFF. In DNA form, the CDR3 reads TGTGCCAGCAGCTTAATGAGGACAGGGGGAAGGCACATGAACACTGAAGCTTTCTTT.

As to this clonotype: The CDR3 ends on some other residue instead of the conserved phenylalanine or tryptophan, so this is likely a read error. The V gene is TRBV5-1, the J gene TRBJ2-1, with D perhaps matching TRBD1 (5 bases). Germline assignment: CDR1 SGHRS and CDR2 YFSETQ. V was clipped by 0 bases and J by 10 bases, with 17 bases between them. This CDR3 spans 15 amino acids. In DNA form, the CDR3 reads TGCGCCAGCAGCTTGGGGAACACAGGCCCCCAGGAGCAGTTCCTC. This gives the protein CASSLGNTGPQEQFL.

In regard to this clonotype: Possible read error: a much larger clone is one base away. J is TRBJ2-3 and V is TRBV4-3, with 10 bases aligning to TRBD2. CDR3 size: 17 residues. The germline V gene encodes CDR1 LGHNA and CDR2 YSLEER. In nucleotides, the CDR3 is TGCGACAGCAGAAAGGAACTAGCGGGAATCCTCGGGGATACGCAGTATTTT. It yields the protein CDSRKELAGILGDTQYF.

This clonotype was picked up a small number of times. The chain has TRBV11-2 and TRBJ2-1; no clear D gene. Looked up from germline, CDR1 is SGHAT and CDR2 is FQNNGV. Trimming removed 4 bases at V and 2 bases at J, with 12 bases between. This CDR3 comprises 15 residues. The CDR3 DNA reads TGTGCCAGCAGCTCTTTGTACCGGGCCTACAATGAGCAGTTCTTC. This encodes CASSSLYRAYNEQFF.

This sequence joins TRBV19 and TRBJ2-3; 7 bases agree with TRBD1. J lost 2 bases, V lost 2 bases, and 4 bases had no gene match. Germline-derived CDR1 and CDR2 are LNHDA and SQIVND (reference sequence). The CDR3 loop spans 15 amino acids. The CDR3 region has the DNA TGTGCCAGTAGTATACAGGGGGTAAACACAGATACGCAGTATTTT. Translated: CASSIQGVNTDTQYF.

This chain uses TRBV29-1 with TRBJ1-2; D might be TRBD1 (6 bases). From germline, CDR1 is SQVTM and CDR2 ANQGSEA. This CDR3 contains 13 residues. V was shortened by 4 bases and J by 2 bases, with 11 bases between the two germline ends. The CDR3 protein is CSVGGQPNYGYTF. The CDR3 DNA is TGCAGCGTTGGGGGGCAACCGAACTATGGCTACACCTTC.

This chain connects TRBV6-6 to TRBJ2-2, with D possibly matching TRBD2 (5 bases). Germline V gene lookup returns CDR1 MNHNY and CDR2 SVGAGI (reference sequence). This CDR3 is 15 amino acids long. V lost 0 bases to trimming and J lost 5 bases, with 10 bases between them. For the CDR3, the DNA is TGTGCCAGCAGTTACTCGAGTACGGGGACCGGGGAGCTGTTTTTT. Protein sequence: CASSYSSTGTGELFF.

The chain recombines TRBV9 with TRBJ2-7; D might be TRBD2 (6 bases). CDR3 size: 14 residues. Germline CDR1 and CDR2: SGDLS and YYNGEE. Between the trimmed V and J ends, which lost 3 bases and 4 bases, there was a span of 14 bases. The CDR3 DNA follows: TGTGCCAGCAGCGCCGGCGGGGTGGCTTACGAGCAGTACTTC. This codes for CASSAGGVAYEQYF.

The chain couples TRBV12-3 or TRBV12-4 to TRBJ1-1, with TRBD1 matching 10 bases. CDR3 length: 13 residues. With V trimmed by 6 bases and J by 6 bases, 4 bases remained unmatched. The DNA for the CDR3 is TGTGCCAGCAGGGGACAGGGGACGGCTGAAGCTTTCTTT. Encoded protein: CASRGQGTAEAFF.

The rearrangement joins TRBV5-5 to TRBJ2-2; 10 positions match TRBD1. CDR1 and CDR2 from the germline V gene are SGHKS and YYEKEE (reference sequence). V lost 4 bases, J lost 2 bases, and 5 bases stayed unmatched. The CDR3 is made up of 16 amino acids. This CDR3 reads CASSKRQGANTGELFF. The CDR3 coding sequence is TGTGCCAGCAGCAAACGACAGGGGGCCAACACCGGGGAGCTGTTTTTT.

CDR3 sequence (DNA): TGTGCCAGCACCTTGTACCCCGGCGGGGGGGGTTACAATGAGCAGTTCTTC. This gives the protein CASTLYPGGGGYNEQFF. The V call is TRBV6-2 or TRBV6-3, the J call TRBJ2-1; the match to TRBD2 covers 9 bases. Germline V gives CDR1 MNHEY, CDR2 SVGEGT. The CDR3 covers 17 residues. V lost 7 bases to trimming and J lost 4 bases; unmatched junction nucleotides: 14.

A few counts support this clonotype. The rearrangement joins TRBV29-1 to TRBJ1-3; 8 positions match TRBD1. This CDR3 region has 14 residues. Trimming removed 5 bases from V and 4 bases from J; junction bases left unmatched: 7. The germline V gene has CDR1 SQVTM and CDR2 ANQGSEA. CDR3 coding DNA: TGCAGCGTTACCTGGACAGGGAGGGGAAACACCATATATTTT. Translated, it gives CSVTWTGRGNTIYF. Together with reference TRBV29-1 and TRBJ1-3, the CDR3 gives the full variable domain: SAVISQKPSRDICQRGTSLTIQCQVDSQVTMMFWYRQQPGQSLTLIATANQGSEATYESGFVIDKFPISRPNLTFSTLTVSNMSPEDSSIYLCSVTWTGRGNTIYFGEGSWLTVV.

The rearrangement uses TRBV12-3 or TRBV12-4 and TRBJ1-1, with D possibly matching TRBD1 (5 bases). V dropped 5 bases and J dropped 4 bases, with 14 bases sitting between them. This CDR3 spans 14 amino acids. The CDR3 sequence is CASSPGPPGTEAFF. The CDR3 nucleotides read TGTGCCAGCAGTCCGGGACCCCCAGGCACTGAAGCTTTCTTT.

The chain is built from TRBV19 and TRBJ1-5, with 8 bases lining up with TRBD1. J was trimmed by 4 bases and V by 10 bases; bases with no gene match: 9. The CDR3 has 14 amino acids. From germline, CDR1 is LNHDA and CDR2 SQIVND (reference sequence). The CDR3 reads CATHNRDRNQPQHF. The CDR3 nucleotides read TGTGCCACTCATAACCGGGACAGGAATCAGCCCCAGCATTTT.

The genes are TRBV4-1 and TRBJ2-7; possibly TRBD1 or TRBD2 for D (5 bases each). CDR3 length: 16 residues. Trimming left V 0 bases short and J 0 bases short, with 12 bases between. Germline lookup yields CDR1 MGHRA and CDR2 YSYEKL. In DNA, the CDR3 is TGCGCCAGCAGCCAAGATTTGTCAGGGAGCTCCTACGAGCAGTACTTC. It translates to CASSQDLSGSSYEQYF.

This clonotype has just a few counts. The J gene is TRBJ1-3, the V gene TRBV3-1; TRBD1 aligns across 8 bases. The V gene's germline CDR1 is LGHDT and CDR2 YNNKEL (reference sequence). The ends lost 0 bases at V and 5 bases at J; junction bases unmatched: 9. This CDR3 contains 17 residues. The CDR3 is CASSQDLPGGWRNTIYF. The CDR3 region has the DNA TGTGCCAGCAGCCAAGATCTTCCAGGGGGCTGGAGAAACACCATATATTTT.

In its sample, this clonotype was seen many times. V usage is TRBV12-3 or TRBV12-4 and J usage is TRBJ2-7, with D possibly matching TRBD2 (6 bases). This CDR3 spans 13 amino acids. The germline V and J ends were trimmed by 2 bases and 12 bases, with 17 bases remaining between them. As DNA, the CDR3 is TGTGCCAGCAGTTTATTTAGGCGGGACCCGACGTACTTC. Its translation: CASSLFRRDPTYF.

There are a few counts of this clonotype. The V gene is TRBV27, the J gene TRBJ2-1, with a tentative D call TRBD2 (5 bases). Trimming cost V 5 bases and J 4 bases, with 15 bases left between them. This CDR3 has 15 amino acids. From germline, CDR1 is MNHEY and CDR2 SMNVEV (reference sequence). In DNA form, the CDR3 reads TGTGCCAGCAGTCCCGGACTCCCGAGGTACAATGAGCAGTTCTTC. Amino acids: CASSPGLPRYNEQFF.

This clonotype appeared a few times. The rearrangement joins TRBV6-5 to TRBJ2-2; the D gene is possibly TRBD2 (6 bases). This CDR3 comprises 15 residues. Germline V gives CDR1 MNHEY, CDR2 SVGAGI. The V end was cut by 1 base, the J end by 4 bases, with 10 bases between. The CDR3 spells CASSYLGAGTGELFF. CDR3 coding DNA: TGTGCCAGCAGTTACTTGGGAGCGGGCACCGGGGAGCTGTTTTTT.

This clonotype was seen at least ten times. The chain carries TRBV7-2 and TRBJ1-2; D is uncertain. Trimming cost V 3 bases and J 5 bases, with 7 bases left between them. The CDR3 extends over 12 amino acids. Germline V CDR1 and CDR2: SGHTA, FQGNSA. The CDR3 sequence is CASSFVQYGYTF. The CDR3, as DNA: TGTGCCAGCAGCTTTGTACAGTATGGCTACACCTTC.

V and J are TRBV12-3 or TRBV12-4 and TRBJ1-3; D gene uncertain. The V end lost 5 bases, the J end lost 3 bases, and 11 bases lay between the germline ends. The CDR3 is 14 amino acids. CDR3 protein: CASSPGRYGNTIYF. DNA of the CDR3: TGTGCCAGCAGTCCCGGACGGTATGGAAACACCATATATTTT.

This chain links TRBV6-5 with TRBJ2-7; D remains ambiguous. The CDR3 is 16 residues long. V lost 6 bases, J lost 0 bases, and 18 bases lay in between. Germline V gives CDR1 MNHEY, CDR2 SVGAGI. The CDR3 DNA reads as TGTGCCAGCAGCCTAACCTGGACGGATAGCTCCTACGAGCAGTACTTC. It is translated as CASSLTWTDSSYEQYF.

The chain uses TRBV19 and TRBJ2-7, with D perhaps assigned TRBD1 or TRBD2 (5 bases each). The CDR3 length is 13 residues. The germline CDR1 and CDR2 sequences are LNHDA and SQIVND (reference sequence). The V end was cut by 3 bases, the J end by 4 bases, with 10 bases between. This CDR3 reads CASSIGEGYEQYF. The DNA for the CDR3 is TGTGCCAGTAGTATCGGTGAGGGGTACGAGCAGTACTTC.